Below are 32 T cell receptor beta chains sequenced from a single sample in a study of T cell repertoires in cytomegalovirus infection. TCRdb recomputed calls from the reads with MiXCR, one row per CDR3 protein. The sample contains about 330,000 distinct CDR3 sequences, more than 8% of which appear only once. Input material: PBMCs. These TCRs come from a human donor in good health (CMV status not recorded). Some clones in this sample may be carry-over from other donors' samples.

The CDR3 DNA sequence: TGTGCCAGCAGCCAGGAGACTAGCGGACGGTACAATGAGCAGTTCTTC. Translation gives CASSQETSGRYNEQFF. This rearrangement joins TRBV11-2 to TRBJ2-1, with 9 nucleotides matching TRBD2. CDR3 length: 16 residues. V lost 5 bases and J lost 4; bases outside the gene matches: 9. Per germline, CDR1 SGHAT and CDR2 FQNNGV.

This clonotype was observed at least ten times. The genes are TRBV7-6 and TRBJ1-2, with no clear D. Trimming took off 1 base at V and 7 bases at J, with 13 bases between the two ends. This CDR3 region has 14 residues. Per the germline V gene, CDR1 is SGHVS and CDR2 is FNYEAQ. The CDR3 protein is CASSLEGQASGYTF. As DNA, the CDR3 is TGTGCCAGCAGCTTAGAAGGGCAGGCCAGTGGCTACACCTTC.

This clonotype has only a few counts. The rearrangement uses TRBV29-1 and TRBJ1-1; unclear D gene. CDR1 and CDR2 (germline): SQVTM, ANQGSEA. V shed 5 bases and J shed 4 bases, with 14 bases lying between them. There are 13 residues in the CDR3. The CDR3 nucleotides read TGCAGCGTTTGCCGGGGATCCGGCACTGAAGCTTTCTTT. This gives the protein CSVCRGSGTEAFF.

There are a few counts of this clonotype. The chain uses TRBV11-3 and TRBJ2-1, with 7 positions matching TRBD1. Unmatched junction bases numbered 14, after V lost 3 bases and J lost 9 bases. The CDR3 runs to 16 residues. Germline V gene lookup returns CDR1 SGHNT and CDR2 YENEEA. The CDR3 DNA sequence: TGTGCCAGCAGCTTGCGCCGGGACAGACCTTTGAGTGAGCAGTTCTTC. It yields the protein CASSLRRDRPLSEQFF.

This clonotype was counted ten times or more. The V call is TRBV12-3 or TRBV12-4, the J call TRBJ2-7; 9 bases line up with TRBD1. The CDR3 covers 14 residues. With 5 bases clipped from V and 4 bases from J, the junction kept 6 bases outside the gene matches. For the CDR3, the DNA is TGTGCCAGCAGTCGGGACAGGGTTCGATACGAGCAGTACTTC. The encoded protein is CASSRDRVRYEQYF.

V usage is TRBV7-9 and J usage is TRBJ2-7; TRBD2 might be the D (5 bases). The CDR3 has 13 residues. V lost 5 bases, J lost 6 bases, and 14 bases lay in between. From germline, CDR1 is SEHNR and CDR2 FQNEAQ (reference sequence). CDR3: CASSIRHSGEQYF. In DNA form, the CDR3 reads TGTGCCAGCAGCATACGACACAGCGGCGAGCAGTACTTC.

In its sample, this clonotype was seen many times. CDR3 in amino acids: CAISEGQEYNEQFF. DNA of the CDR3: TGTGCCATCAGTGAGGGTCAGGAGTACAATGAGCAGTTCTTC. The genes are TRBV10-3 and TRBJ2-1; D remains ambiguous. This CDR3 contains 14 residues. Germline CDR1 ENHRY, CDR2 SYGVKD. The V end lost 2 bases, the J end lost 4 bases, and 9 bases lay between the germline ends.

J is TRBJ1-1 and V is TRBV10-3; D may be TRBD1 (5 bases). The germline V and J ends were trimmed by 4 bases and 3 bases, with 12 bases remaining between them. The CDR3 loop spans 14 amino acids. Germline lookup yields CDR1 ENHRY and CDR2 SYGVKD. The CDR3 DNA reads TGTGCCATCAGTGCGGGGAGGGGCGACACTGAAGCTTTCTTT. Its protein is CAISAGRGDTEAFF.

V is TRBV4-2 and J is TRBJ1-1, with 10 bases lining up with TRBD1. The J segment lost 3 bases and the V segment lost 0 bases, leaving 10 bases of the junction unmatched. This CDR3 spans 18 amino acids. The germline CDR1 and CDR2 sequences are LGHNA and YNFKEQ. The CDR3 sequence is CASSQDQRQGAGDTEAFF. CDR3 coding DNA: TGTGCCAGCAGCCAAGATCAGCGACAGGGGGCTGGAGACACTGAAGCTTTCTTT.

This chain joins TRBV6-5 and TRBJ2-7; 8 nucleotides agree with TRBD1. Germline trimming cut 5 bases from V and 0 bases from J; bases unmatched to any gene: 6. Germline CDR1 reads MNHEY; CDR2 reads SVGAGI. The CDR3 length is 15 residues. The CDR3 DNA reads as TGTGCCAGCAGTGACGGACAGGGAGGCTCCTACGAGCAGTACTTC. Protein product: CASSDGQGGSYEQYF.

This clonotype was detected only a few times. A much larger clone is a single base away; this may be a read error. This chain joins TRBV7-2 and TRBJ2-7; no clear D. The germline V and J ends were trimmed by 0 bases and 3 bases, with 6 bases remaining between them. The CDR3 is 13 residues long. CDR1 is SGHTA and CDR2 is FQGNSA in the germline V gene. The chain's CDR3 is CASSLAPGYEQYF. CDR3 nucleotides: TGTGCCAGCAGCTTAGCGCCGGGCTACGAGCAGTACTTC.

This clonotype was seen a handful of times. The CDR3 DNA reads TGTGCCAGCAGCGGGCAGGTCAGGGGTCACGCTGAAGCTTTCTTT. Translated, it gives CASSGQVRGHAEAFF. The chain carries TRBV5-4 and TRBJ1-1, with a weak D call TRBD1 (6 bases). Germline values: CDR1 SGHNT, CDR2 YYREEE (reference sequence). CDR3 length: 15 residues. V was trimmed by 4 bases and J by 6 bases, leaving 19 bases between them.

This clonotype was found a few times. This chain uses TRBV20-1 with TRBJ2-1; weak D call: TRBD2 (5 bases). Trimming removed 1 base from V and 4 bases from J, with 14 bases in between. Germline V lookup: CDR1 DFQATT, CDR2 SNEGSKA (reference sequence). The CDR3 has 15 amino acids. The CDR3 here is CSARVGLADYNEQFF. The CDR3, as DNA: TGCAGTGCTAGAGTTGGGCTAGCCGATTACAATGAGCAGTTCTTC.

This clonotype was recorded a few times. The gene calls are TRBV5-4 and TRBJ1-2; the match to TRBD1 covers 7 bases. V lost 5 bases, J lost 6 bases, and 7 bases stayed unmatched. Germline V gene sequence: CDR1 SGHNT, CDR2 YYREEE (reference sequence). The CDR3 runs to 13 residues. In DNA, the CDR3 is TGTGCCAGCAGGTCGACAGGGAGGGATGGCTACACCTTC. This sequence encodes CASRSTGRDGYTF.

The chain uses TRBV6-2 or TRBV6-3 and TRBJ2-2; D is unclear. From germline, CDR1 is MNHEY and CDR2 SVGEGT. V was trimmed by 6 bases and J by 4 bases, leaving 9 bases between them. The CDR3 sequence is 13 residues long. CDR3 loop: CASSRRATGELFF. CDR3 sequence (DNA): TGTGCCAGCAGCCGCCGGGCCACCGGGGAGCTGTTTTTT.

The V and J genes are TRBV7-2 and TRBJ2-2; 13 bases fit TRBD2. CDR1 is SGHTA, CDR2 FQGNSA, per germline. The CDR3 loop spans 16 amino acids. Losses at the gene ends were 5 bases for V and 4 bases for J; bases not matched to a gene: 4. For the CDR3, the DNA is TGTGCCAGCAGCCCGGGACTAGCGGGACGCACCGGGGAGCTGTTTTTT. Translation gives CASSPGLAGRTGELFF.

This clonotype was observed a few times. This CDR3 is CASIVEETQYF. The CDR3 DNA reads as TGTGCCAGCATCGTTGAAGAGACCCAGTACTTC. The V call is TRBV2, the J call TRBJ2-5, with D unresolved. Per germline, CDR1 SNHLY and CDR2 FYNNEI. The CDR3 is 11 residues long. V was pared by 7 bases and J by 3 bases, with 6 bases between. Using reference TRBV2 and TRBJ2-5 for the parts outside the CDR3, the full variable domain is EPEVTQTPSHQVTQMGQEVILRCVPISNHLYFYWYRQILGQKVEFLVSFYNNEISEKSEIFDDQFSVERPDGSNFTLKIRSTKLEDSAMYFCASIVEETQYFGPGTRLLVL.

A few counts support this clonotype. The chain joins TRBV4-3 to TRBJ2-3, with 8 bases identical to TRBD1. This CDR3 is 16 amino acids long. Germline CDR1 LGHNA, CDR2 YSLEER. The junction had 7 bases not matched to a gene; V was cut back by 3 bases and J by 2 bases. This CDR3 reads CASSQEDRDLTDTQYF. The CDR3 coding sequence is TGCGCCAGCAGCCAGGAGGACAGGGACCTCACAGATACGCAGTATTTT.

The chain links TRBV7-2 to TRBJ1-5; 7 bases map to TRBD1. With V trimmed by 4 bases and J by 2 bases, 5 bases remained unmatched. The germline CDR1 and CDR2 sequences are SGHTA and FQGNSA. This CDR3 region has 15 residues. CDR3 sequence reads: CASSSLGQGNQPQHF. The CDR3 DNA reads as TGTGCCAGCAGCTCCCTCGGACAGGGCAATCAGCCCCAGCATTTT.

DNA for the CDR3: TGTGCCAGCCAGAGACTCCTCCGTGCAGATACGCAGTATTTT. Residues: CASQRLLRADTQYF. V usage is TRBV2 and J usage is TRBJ2-3, with no clear D. The CDR3 sequence is 14 residues long. Germline CDR1 reads SNHLY; CDR2 reads FYNNEI. V was pared by 8 bases and J by 4 bases, with 16 bases between.

V is TRBV10-3 and J is TRBJ1-5; unclear D gene. CDR3 length: 14 amino acids. Germline V CDR1 and CDR2: ENHRY, SYGVKD. Trimming left V 10 bases short and J 3 bases short, with 16 bases between. The CDR3 DNA follows: TGTGCCACCCGCGGTGGAGGAAACAATCAGCCCCAGCATTTT. Translating it yields CATRGGGNNQPQHF.

Ten or more counts support this clonotype. V usage is TRBV6-2 or TRBV6-3 and J usage is TRBJ2-7, with 12 bases that match TRBD2. Germline CDR1 is MNHEY and CDR2 is SVGEGT. With V trimmed by 6 bases and J by 2 bases, 5 bases remained unmatched. The CDR3 extends over 15 amino acids. CDR3: CASSRRLAGAYEQYF. CDR3 nucleotide sequence: TGTGCCAGCAGCCGACGACTAGCGGGGGCCTACGAGCAGTACTTC.

This clonotype was observed a few times. The CDR3 here is CAISVLAGGSNEQFF. The CDR3, as DNA: TGTGCCATCAGTGTACTAGCGGGAGGCTCCAATGAGCAGTTCTTC. The gene calls are TRBV10-3 and TRBJ2-1; 12 bases agree with TRBD2. The CDR3 is 15 residues long. Unmatched junction bases numbered 4, after V lost 4 bases and J lost 6 bases. Germline V CDR1 and CDR2: ENHRY, SYGVKD.

The V call is TRBV12-3 or TRBV12-4, the J call TRBJ1-1; D call uncertain. The ends were cut back, 5 bases at V and 7 bases at J, with 14 bases in the middle. The CDR3 is 13 amino acids. CDR3 amino acids: CASSLPPANEAFF. In nucleotides, the CDR3 is TGTGCCAGCAGTCTGCCCCCAGCCAATGAAGCTTTCTTT.

There are many counts of this clonotype. The rearrangement links TRBV28 to TRBJ2-3; 9 nucleotides align to TRBD2. Trimming removed 7 bases from V and 4 bases from J; junction bases left unmatched: 18. The germline CDR1 and CDR2 sequences are MDHEN and SYDVKM. This CDR3 has 18 amino acids. In nucleotides, the CDR3 is TGTGCCAGCAAACCTCGACAGGGCGGGAGGGGGTTCGCAGATACGCAGTATTTT. Translation: CASKPRQGGRGFADTQYF. Full variable domain (outside the CDR3, taken from reference TRBV28 and TRBJ2-3): DVKVTQSSRYLVKRTGEKVFLECVQDMDHENMFWYRQDPGLGLRLIYFSYDVKMKEKGDIPEGYSVSREKKERFSLILESASTNQTSMYLCASKPRQGGRGFADTQYFGPGTRLTVL.

This clonotype was detected many times. This chain uses TRBV7-2 with TRBJ1-2; TRBD1 matches 10 bases. The CDR3 loop spans 15 amino acids. Trimming removed 4 bases from V and 6 bases from J; junction bases left unmatched: 8. Germline V CDR1 and CDR2: SGHTA, FQGNSA. The CDR3 here is CASSSDRGRRNGYTF. CDR3 sequence (DNA): TGTGCCAGCAGCTCAGACAGGGGGCGGAGGAATGGCTACACCTTC.

V and J are TRBV11-2 and TRBJ2-3, with D perhaps matching TRBD2 (6 bases). The germline CDR1 and CDR2 sequences are SGHAT and FQNNGV. Between the trimmed V and J ends, which lost 5 bases and 6 bases, there was a span of 18 bases. The CDR3 is 15 amino acids. The CDR3 loop reads CASSPVGGYRDTQYF. CDR3 DNA: TGTGCCAGCAGCCCCGTCGGGGGTTACAGGGATACGCAGTATTTT.

This clonotype occurred many times. In nucleotides, the CDR3 is TGTGCCAGCAGTTCATCCGGCTCGGGGGCGAGCTACGAGCAGTACTTC. Translated, it gives CASSSSGSGASYEQYF. This chain connects TRBV28 to TRBJ2-7; perhaps D is TRBD1 or TRBD2 (6 bases each). CDR3 length: 16 residues. Trimming took off 4 bases at V and 3 bases at J, with 19 bases between the two ends. CDR1 MDHEN and CDR2 SYDVKM come from the germline V gene.

This clonotype appeared a few times. This sequence joins TRBV7-3 and TRBJ1-2, with 7 bases lining up with TRBD1. V was clipped by 9 bases and J by 2 bases; unmatched bases: 12. CDR1 and CDR2 from the germline V gene are SGHTA and FQGTGA. CDR3 size: 15 residues. The CDR3, as DNA: TGTGCCAGTCTGGGGCGGGGACAGCAAAACTATGGCTACACCTTC. Residues: CASLGRGQQNYGYTF.

The sample holds many counts of this clonotype. V is TRBV12-3 or TRBV12-4 and J is TRBJ2-1; 12 bases line up with TRBD2. V shed 4 bases and J 16 bases; nucleotides not matched to a gene: 2. CDR3 length equals 11 residues. CDR3 in amino acids: CASSSTSGRFF. The DNA of the CDR3 is TGTGCCAGCAGTTCGACTAGCGGGAGATTCTTC.

Many counts were recorded for this clonotype. This chain joins TRBV7-2 and TRBJ2-2; tentatively, D is TRBD2 (6 bases). The CDR3 extends over 16 amino acids. V lost 2 bases and J lost 5, with 15 bases in between. Germline CDR1 is SGHTA and CDR2 is FQGNSA. The CDR3 region is CASSLRPSVNTGELFF. The CDR3 DNA follows: TGTGCCAGCAGCTTACGCCCTAGCGTAAATACCGGGGAGCTGTTTTTT.

The V and J genes are TRBV5-1 and TRBJ1-2; D ambiguous. The V and J ends lost 6 bases and 3 bases respectively, with 18 bases between them. The CDR3 covers 15 residues. Per germline, CDR1 SGHRS and CDR2 YFSETQ. The chain's CDR3 is CASTPSEWTDYGYTF. In DNA form, the CDR3 reads TGCGCCAGCACCCCATCCGAGTGGACGGACTATGGCTACACCTTC. Full variable domain (remainder filled in from reference TRBV5-1 and TRBJ1-2): KAGVTQTPRYLIKTRGQQVTLSCSPISGHRSVSWYQQTPGQGLQFLFEYFSETQRNKGNFPGRFSGRQFSNSRSEMNVSTLELGDSALYLCASTPSEWTDYGYTFGSGTRLTVV.